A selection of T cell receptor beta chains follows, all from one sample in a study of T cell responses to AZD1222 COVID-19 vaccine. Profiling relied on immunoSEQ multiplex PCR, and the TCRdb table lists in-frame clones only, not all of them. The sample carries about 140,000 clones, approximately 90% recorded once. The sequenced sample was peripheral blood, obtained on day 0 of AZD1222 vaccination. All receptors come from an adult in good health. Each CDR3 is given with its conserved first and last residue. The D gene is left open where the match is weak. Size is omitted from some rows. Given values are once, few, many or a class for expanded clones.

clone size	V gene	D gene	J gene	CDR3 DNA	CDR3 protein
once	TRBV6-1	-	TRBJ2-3	TGTGCCAGCAGTGAGAAGACAGGGACTACAGATACGCAGTATTTT	CASSEKTGTTDTQYF
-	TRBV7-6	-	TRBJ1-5	TGTGCCAGCAGCTTACTTCCCGTCGGCGGTGGCAATCAGCCCCAGCATTTT	CASSLLPVGGGNQPQHF
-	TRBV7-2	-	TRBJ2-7	TGTGCCAGCAGCTCCGACCGGACGAGAGGGGAGCAGTACTTC	CASSSDRTRGEQYF
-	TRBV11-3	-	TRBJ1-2	TGTGCCAGCAGCTTAGATGGGGGCTATGGCTACACCTTC	CASSLDGGYGYTF
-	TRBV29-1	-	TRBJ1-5	TGCAGCGCTTCCACAGGGCTTACTCAGCCCCAGCATTTT	CSASTGLTQPQHF
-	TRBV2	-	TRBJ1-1	TGTGCCAGCAGTATCGGTGAAGCTTTCTTT	CASSIGEAFF
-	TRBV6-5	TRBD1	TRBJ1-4	TGTGCCAGCAGTTACGAGACAGGGCCAACTAATGAAAAACTGTTTTTT	CASSYETGPTNEKLFF
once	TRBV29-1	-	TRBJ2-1	TGCAGCGTGGATAAGCGTCATGAGCAGTTCTTC	CSVDKRHEQFF
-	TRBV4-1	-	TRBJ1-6	TGCGCCAGCAGCCCCAAACTAACCGGGAGCTCCTATAATTCACCCCTCCACTTT	CASSPKLTGSSYNSPLHF
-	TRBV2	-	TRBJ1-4	TGTGCCAGCAGTGATCGGGGGCTTTATGAAAAACTGTTTTTT	CASSDRGLYEKLFF
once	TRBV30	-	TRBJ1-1	TGTGCCTGGAGTCCAGTGGGGATGAACACTGAAGCTTTCTTT	CAWSPVGMNTEAFF
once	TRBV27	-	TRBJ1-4	TGTGCCAGCAGTTTATTGCGGGATGAAAAACTGTTTTTT	CASSLLRDEKLFF
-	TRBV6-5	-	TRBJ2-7	TGTGCCAGCAGTTCCTTCAGCGGAACCTCCTACGAGCAGTACTTC	CASSSFSGTSYEQYF
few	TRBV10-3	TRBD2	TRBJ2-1	TGTGCCATCAGTGAGTCGAACTTGGTAGCGGGAGGATACAATGAGCAGTTCTTC	CAISESNLVAGGYNEQFF
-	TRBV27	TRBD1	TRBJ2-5	TGTGCCAGCAGTTTATTTAGGGGGCGAGAGACCCAGTACTTC	CASSLFRGRETQYF